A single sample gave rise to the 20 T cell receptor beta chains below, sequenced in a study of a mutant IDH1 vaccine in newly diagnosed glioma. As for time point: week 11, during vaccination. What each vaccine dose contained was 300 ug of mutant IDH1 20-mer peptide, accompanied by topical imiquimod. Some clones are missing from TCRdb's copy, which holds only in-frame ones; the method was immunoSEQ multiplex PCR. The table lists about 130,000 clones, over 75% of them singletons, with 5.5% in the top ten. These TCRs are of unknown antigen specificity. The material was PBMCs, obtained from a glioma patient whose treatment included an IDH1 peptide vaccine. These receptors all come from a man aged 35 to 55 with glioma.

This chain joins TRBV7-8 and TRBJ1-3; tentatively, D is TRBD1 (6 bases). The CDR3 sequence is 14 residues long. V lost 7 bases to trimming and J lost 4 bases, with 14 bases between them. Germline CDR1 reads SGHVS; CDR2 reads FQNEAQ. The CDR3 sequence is CASTVRGGGNTIYF. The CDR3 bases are TGTGCCAGCACCGTTAGGGGGGGAGGAAACACCATATATTTT.

CDR3 DNA sequence: TGTGCCAGCAGCCCCACGCCGACAGGGGCGTATAATTCACCCCTCCACTTT. Protein sequence: CASSPTPTGAYNSPLHF. The genes are TRBV5-6 and TRBJ1-6, with 8 bases fitting TRBD1. V lost 4 bases, J lost 4 bases, and 10 bases stayed unmatched. Germline V gene lookup returns CDR1 SGHDT and CDR2 YYEEEE. This CDR3 region has 17 residues.

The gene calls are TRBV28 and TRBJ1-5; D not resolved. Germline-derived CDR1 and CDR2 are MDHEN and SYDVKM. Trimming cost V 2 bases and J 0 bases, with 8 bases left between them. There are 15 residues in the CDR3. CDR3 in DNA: TGTGCCAGCAGTTTAGCTGGTACTAGCAATCAGCCCCAGCATTTT. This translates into CASSLAGTSNQPQHF.

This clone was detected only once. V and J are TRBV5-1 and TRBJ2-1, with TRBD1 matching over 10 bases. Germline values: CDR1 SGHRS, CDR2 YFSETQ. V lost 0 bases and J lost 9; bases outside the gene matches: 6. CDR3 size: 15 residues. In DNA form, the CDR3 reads TGCGCCAGCAGCTTGGCCGGGACAGGGGCTAGTGAGCAGTTCTTC. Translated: CASSLAGTGASEQFF.

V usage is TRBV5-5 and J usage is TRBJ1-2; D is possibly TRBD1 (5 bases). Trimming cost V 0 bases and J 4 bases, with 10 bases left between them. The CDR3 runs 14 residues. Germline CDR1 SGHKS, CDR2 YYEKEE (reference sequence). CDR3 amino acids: CASSLAREAYGYTF. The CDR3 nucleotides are TGTGCCAGCAGCTTGGCCAGGGAGGCCTATGGCTACACCTTC.

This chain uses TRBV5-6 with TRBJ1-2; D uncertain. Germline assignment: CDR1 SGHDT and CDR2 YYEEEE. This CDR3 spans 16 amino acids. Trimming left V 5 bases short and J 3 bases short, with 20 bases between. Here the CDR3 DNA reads TGTGCCAGCAGTTCACCAGGAACCCCTAGGGACTATGGCTACACCTTC. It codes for CASSSPGTPRDYGYTF.

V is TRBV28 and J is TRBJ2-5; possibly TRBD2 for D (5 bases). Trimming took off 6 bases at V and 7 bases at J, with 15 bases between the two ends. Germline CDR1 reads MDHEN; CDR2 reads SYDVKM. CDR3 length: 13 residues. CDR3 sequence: CASRLATGSTQYF. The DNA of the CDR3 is TGTGCCAGCAGGCTTGCGACGGGATCGACCCAGTACTTC.

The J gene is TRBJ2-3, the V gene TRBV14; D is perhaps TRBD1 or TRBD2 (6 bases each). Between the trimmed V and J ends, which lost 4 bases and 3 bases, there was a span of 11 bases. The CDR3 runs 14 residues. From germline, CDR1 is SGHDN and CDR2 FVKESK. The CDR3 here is CASSLQGLTDTQYF. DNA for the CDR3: TGTGCCAGCAGCCTACAGGGACTTACAGATACGCAGTATTTT.

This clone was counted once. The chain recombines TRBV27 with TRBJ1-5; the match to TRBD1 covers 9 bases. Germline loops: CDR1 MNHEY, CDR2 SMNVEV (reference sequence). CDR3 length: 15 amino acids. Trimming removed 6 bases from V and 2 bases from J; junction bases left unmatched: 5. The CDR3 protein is CASSWGQGGNQPQHF. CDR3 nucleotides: TGTGCCAGCAGCTGGGGACAGGGCGGCAATCAGCCCCAGCATTTT.

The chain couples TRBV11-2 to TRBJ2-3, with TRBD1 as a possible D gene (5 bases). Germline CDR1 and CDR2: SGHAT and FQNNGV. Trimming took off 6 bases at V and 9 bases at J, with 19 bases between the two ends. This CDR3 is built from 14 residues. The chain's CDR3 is CASSPPPQGDTQYF. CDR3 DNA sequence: TGTGCCAGCAGTCCTCCCCCCCAGGGTGACACGCAGTATTTT.

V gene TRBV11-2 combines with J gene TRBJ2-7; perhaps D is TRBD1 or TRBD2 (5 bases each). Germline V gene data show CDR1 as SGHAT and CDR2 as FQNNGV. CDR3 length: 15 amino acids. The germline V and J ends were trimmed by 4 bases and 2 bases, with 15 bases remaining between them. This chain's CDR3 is CASSSLGELPYEQYF. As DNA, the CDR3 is TGTGCCAGCAGCTCTCTAGGGGAGTTGCCCTACGAGCAGTACTTC.

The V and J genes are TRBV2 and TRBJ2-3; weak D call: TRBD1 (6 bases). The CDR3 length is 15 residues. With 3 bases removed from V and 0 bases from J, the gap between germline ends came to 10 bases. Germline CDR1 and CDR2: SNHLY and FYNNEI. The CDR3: CASSEGAGSTDTQYF. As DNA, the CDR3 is TGTGCCAGCAGTGAGGGGGCGGGCAGCACAGATACGCAGTATTTT.

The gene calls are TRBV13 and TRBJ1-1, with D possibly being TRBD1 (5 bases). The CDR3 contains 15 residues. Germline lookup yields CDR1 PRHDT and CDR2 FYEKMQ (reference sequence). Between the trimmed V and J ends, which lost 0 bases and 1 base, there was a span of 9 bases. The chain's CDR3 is CASSLGRQGNTEAFF. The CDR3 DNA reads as TGTGCCAGCAGCTTAGGCCGTCAGGGGAACACTGAAGCTTTCTTT.

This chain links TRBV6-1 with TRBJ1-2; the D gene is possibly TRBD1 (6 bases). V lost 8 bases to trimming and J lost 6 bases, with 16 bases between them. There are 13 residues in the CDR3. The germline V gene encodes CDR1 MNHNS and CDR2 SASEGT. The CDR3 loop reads CASVTGIADGYTF. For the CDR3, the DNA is TGTGCCAGCGTAACAGGGATCGCCGATGGCTACACCTTC.

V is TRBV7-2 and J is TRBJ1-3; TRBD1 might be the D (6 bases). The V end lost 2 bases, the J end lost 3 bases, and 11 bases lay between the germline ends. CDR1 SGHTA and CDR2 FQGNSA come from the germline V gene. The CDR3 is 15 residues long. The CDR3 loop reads CASSLTGLGGNTIYF. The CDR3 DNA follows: TGTGCCAGCAGCTTAACAGGGCTAGGTGGAAACACCATATATTTT.

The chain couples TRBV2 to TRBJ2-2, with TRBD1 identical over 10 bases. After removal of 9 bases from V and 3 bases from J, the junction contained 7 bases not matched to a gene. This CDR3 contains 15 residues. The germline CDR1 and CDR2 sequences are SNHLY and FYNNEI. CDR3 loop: CARAPGTGDTGELFF. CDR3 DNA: TGTGCCAGAGCCCCCGGGACAGGGGACACCGGGGAGCTGTTTTTT.

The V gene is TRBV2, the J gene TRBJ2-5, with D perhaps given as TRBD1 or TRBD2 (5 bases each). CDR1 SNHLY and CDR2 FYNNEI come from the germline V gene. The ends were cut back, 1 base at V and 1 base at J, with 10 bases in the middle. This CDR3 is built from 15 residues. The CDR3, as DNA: TGTGCCAGCAGTGAAGGGTTGGGGGTCCAAGAGACCCAGTACTTC. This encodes CASSEGLGVQETQYF.

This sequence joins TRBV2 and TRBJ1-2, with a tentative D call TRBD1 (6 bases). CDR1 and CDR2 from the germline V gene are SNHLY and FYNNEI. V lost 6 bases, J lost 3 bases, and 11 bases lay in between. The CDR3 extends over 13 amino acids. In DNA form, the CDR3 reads TGTGCCAGCAGCCAGACAGGCGACTATGGCTACACCTTC. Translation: CASSQTGDYGYTF.

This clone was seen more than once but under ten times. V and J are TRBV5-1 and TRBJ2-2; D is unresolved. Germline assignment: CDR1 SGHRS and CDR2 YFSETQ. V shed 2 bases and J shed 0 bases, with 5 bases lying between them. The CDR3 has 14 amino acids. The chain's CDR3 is CASSFSANTGELFF. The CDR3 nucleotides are TGCGCCAGCAGCTTCAGCGCGAACACCGGGGAGCTGTTTTTT.

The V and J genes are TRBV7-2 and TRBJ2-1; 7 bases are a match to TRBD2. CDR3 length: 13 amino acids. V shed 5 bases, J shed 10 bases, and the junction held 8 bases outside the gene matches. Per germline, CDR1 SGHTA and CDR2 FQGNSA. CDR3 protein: CASSPRTSLEQFF. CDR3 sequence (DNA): TGTGCCAGCAGCCCCCGGACTAGTTTAGAGCAGTTCTTC.